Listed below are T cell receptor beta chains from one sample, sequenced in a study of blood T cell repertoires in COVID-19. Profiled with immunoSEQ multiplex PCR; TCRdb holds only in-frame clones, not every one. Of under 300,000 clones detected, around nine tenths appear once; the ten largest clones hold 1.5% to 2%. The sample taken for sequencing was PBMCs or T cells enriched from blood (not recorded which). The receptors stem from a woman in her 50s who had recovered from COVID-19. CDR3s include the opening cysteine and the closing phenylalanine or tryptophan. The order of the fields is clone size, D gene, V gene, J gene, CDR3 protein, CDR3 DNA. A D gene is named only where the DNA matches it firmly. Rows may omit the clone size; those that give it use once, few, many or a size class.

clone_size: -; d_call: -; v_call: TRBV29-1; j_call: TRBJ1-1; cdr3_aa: CSVDPGGGAPAFF; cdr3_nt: TGCAGCGTTGACCCAGGAGGGGGGGCTCCGGCCTTCTTT
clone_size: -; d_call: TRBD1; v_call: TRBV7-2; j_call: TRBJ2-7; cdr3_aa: CASSKGTGAYEQYF; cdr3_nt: TGTGCCAGCAGCAAGGGTACAGGGGCCTACGAGCAGTACTTC
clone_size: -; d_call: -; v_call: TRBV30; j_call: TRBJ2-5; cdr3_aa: CAWDYSRQETQYF; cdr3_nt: TGTGCCTGGGATTACAGCCGGCAAGAGACCCAGTACTTC
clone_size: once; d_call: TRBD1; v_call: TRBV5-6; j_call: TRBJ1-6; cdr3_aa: CASSLGTVSSPLHF; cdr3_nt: TGTGCCAGCAGTCTCGGGACAGTCAGCTCACCCCTCCACTTT
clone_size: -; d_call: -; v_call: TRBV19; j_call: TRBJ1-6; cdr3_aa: CASSIGFRSPLHF; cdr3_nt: TGTGCCAGTAGTATTGGGTTCAGGTCACCCCTCCACTTT
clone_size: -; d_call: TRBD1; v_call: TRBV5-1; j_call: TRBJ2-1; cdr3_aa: CASSTRTGGGNEQFF; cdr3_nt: TGCGCCAGCAGCACAAGGACAGGGGGTGGTAATGAGCAGTTCTTC
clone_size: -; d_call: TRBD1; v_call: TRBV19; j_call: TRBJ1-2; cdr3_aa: CASSRPTPGQSSNTAFYGYTF; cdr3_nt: TGTGCCAGTAGTAGACCGACCCCGGGACAGAGCTCAAATACGGCCTTCTATGGCTACACCTTC
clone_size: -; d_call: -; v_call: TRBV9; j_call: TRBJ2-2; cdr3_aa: CASSSSFTGELFF; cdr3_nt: TGTGCCAGCAGCTCCTCCTTTACCGGGGAGCTGTTTTTT
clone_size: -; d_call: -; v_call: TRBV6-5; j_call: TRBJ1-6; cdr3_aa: CASSNRETNSPLHF; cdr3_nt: TGTGCCAGCAGTAACCGGGAGACTAATTCACCCCTCCACTTT
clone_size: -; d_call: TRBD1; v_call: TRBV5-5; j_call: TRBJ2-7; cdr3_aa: CASSLAAGGSYEQYF; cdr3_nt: TGTGCCAGCAGCTTGGCGGCAGGGGGCTCCTACGAGCAGTACTTC
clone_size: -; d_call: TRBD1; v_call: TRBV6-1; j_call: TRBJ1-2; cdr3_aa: CASSEAGQGYGYTF; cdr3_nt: TGTGCCAGCAGTGAAGCGGGACAGGGCTATGGCTACACCTTC
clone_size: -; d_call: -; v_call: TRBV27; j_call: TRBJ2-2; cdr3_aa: CASGATGNPGELFF; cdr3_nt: TGTGCCAGCGGAGCAACAGGGAACCCCGGGGAGCTGTTTTTT
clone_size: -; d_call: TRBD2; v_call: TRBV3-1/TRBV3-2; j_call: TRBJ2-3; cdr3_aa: CASSQGLAGDTQYF; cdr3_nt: TGTGCCAGCAGCCAAGGACTAGCGGGAGATACGCAGTATTTT
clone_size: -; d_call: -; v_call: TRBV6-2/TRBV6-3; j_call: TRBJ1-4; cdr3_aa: CASSYGRGTPNEKLFF; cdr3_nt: TGTGCCAGCAGTTACGGTCGGGGGACGCCGAATGAAAAACTGTTTTTT
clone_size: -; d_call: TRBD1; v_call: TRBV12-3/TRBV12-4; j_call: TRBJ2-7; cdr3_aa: CASSEDRVYEQYF; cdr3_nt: TGTGCCAGCAGTGAGGACAGGGTCTACGAGCAGTACTTC
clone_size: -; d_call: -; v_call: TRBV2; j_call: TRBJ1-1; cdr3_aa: CASSVRSYTEAFF; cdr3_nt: TGTGCCAGCAGTGTAAGGAGCTATACTGAAGCTTTCTTT
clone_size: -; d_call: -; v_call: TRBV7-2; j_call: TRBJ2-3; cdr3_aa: CASSFRPSGTDTQYF; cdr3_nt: TGTGCCAGCAGCTTCCGACCTAGCGGCACAGATACGCAGTATTTT
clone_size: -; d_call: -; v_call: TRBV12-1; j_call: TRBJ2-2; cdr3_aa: CASSFAGGAAGELFF; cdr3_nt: -
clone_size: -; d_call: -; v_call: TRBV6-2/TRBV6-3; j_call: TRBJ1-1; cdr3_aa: CASSYGGMNTEAFF; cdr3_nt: TGTGCCAGCAGTTACGGGGGGATGAACACTGAAGCTTTCTTT
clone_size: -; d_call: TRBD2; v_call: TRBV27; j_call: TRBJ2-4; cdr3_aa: CASSLDGLAGGNIQYF; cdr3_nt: TGTGCCAGCAGTTTAGACGGACTAGCGGGAGGAAACATTCAGTACTTC
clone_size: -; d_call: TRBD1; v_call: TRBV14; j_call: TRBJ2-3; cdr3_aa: CASSQGQGVTDTQYF; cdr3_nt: TGTGCCAGCAGCCAAGGACAGGGTGTAACAGATACGCAGTATTTT
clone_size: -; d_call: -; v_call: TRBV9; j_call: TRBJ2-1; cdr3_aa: CASSVVGGSYNEQFF; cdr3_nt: TGTGCCAGCAGCGTAGTTGGAGGCTCCTACAATGAGCAGTTCTTC
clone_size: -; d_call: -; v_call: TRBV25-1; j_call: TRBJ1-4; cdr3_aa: CASSDRRVLFF; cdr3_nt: TGTGCCAGCAGTGATCGGAGGGTTCTGTTTTTT
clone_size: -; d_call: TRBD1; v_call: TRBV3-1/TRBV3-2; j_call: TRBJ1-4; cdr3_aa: CASSQGTGRLRDEKLFF; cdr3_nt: TGTGCCAGCAGCCAAGGGACAGGGCGGTTGAGAGATGAAAAACTGTTTTTT
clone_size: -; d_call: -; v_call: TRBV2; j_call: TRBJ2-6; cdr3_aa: CASSEQGITTGANVLTF; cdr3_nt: TGTGCCAGCAGTGAGCAGGGGATTACTACTGGGGCCAACGTCCTGACTTTC
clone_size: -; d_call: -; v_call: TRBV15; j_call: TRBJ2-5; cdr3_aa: CATSRGGNQETQYF; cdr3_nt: TGTGCCACCAGCAGAGGAGGGAACCAAGAGACCCAGTACTTC
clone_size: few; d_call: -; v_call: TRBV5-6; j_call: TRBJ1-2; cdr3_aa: CASSVSRLFYGYTF; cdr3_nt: TGTGCCAGCAGCGTCTCTAGGCTCTTCTATGGCTACACCTTC
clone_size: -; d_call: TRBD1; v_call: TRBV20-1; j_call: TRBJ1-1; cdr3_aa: CSASSRGDTEAFF; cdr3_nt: TGCAGTGCTAGTTCCAGGGGGGACACTGAAGCTTTCTTT
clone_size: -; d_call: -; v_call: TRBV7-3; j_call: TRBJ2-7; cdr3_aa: CASSPSTSGEQYF; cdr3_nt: TGTGCCAGCAGCCCGTCGACCAGCGGCGAGCAGTACTTC
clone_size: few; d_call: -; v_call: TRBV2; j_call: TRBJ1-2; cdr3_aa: CASKAYTTVYGYTF; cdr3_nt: TGTGCCAGCAAAGCCTATACTACGGTCTATGGCTACACCTTC
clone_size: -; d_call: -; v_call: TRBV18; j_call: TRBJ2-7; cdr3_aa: CASSPSAGPTYEQYF; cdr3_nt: TGTGCCAGCTCACCGAGTGCAGGGCCTACCTACGAGCAGTACTTC
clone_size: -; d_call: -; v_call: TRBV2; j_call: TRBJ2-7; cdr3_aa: CASSVGLTYEQYF; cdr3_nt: TGTGCCAGCAGTGTCGGACTAACCTACGAGCAGTACTTC
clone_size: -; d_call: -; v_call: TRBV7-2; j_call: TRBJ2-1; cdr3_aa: CASSDYGGLQFF; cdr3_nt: TGTGCCAGCAGCGATTATGGAGGGCTGCAGTTCTTC
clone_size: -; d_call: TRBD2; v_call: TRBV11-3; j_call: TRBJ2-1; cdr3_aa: CASSLGSGSGNEQFF; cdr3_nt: TGTGCCAGCAGCTTGGGTAGCGGGAGTGGGAATGAGCAGTTCTTC
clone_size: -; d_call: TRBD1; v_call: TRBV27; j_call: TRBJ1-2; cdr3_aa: CASSSWGQGASESGYTF; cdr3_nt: TGTGCCAGCAGTTCATGGGGACAGGGGGCTTCTGAGAGTGGCTACACCTTC
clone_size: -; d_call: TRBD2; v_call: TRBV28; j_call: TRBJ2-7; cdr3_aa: CASRLSGVRSEQYF; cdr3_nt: TGTGCCAGCAGACTTAGCGGGGTCCGTTCCGAGCAGTACTTC
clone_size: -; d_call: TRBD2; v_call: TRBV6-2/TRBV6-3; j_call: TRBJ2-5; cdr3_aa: CASSTMRGAGEETQYF; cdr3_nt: TGTGCCAGCAGTACGATGCGGGGAGCGGGAGAAGAGACCCAGTACTTC
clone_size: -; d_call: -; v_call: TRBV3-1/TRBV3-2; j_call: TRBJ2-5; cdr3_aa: CASSQVSETQYF; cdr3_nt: TGTGCCAGCAGCCAAGTTTCGGAGACCCAGTACTTC
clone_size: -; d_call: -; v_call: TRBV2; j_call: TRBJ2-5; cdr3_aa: CASKTSQETQYF; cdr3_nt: TGTGCCAGCAAGACATCACAAGAGACCCAGTACTTC
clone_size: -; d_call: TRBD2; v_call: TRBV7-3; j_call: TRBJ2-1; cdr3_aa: CASSPYGLAGGDEQFF; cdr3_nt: TGTGCCAGCAGCCCGTACGGACTAGCGGGAGGGGATGAGCAGTTCTTC
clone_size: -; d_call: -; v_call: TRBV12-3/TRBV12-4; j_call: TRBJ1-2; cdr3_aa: CASSRHGYGYTF; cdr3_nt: TGTGCCAGCAGTAGACATGGCTATGGCTACACCTTC
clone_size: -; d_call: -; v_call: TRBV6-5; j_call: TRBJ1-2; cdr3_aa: CASSQYRGDYGYTF; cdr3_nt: TGTGCCAGCAGCCAATATCGGGGGGACTATGGCTACACCTTC
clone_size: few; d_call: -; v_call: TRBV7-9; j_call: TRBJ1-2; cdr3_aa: CASSPTGTYGYTF; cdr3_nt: TGTGCCAGCAGCCCGACGGGAACGTATGGCTACACCTTC
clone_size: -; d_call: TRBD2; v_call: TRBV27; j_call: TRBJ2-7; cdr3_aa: CASSHTGLADSSYEQYF; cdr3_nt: TGTGCCAGCAGTCACACGGGACTAGCGGACAGCTCCTACGAGCAGTACTTC
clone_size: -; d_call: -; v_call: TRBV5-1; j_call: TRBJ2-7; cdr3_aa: CASSLDGGDEQYF; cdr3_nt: TGCGCCAGCAGCTTGGACGGCGGAGACGAGCAGTACTTC
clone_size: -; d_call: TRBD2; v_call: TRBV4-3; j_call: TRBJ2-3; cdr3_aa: CASSQDTSGRSIDTQYF; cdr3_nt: TGCGCCAGCAGCCAAGATACTAGCGGGAGGAGTATAGATACGCAGTATTTT
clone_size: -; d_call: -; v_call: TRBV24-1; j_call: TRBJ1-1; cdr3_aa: CATSPLNTEAFF; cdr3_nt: TGTGCCACTAGTCCTTTGAACACTGAAGCTTTCTTT